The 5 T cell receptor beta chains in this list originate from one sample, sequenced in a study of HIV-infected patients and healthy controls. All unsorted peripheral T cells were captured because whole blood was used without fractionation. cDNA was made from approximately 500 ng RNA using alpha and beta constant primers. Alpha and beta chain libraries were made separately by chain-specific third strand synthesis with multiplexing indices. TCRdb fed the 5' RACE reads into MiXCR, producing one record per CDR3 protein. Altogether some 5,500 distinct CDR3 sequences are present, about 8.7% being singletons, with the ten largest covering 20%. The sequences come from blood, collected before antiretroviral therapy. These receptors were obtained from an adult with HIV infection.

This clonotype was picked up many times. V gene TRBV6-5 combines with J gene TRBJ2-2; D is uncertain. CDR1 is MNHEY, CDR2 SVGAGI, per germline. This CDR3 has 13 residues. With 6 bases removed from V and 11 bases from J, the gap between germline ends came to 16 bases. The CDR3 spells CASSQPPGLELFF. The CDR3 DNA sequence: TGTGCCAGCAGCCAACCTCCCGGCCTAGAGCTGTTTTTT.

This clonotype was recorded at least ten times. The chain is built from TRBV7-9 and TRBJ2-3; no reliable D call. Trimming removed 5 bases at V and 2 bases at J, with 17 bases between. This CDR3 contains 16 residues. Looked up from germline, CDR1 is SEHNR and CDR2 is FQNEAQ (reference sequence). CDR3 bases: TGTGCCAGCAGCCGCTTGGCAGGAATGGACACAGATACGCAGTATTTT. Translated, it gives CASSRLAGMDTDTQYF.

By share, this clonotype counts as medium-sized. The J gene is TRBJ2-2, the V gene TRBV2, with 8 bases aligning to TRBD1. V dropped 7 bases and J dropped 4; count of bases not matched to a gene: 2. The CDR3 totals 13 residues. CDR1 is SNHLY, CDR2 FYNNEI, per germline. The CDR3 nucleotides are TGTGCCAGCATGACAGGGGTCACCGGGGAGCTGTTTTTT. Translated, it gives CASMTGVTGELFF.

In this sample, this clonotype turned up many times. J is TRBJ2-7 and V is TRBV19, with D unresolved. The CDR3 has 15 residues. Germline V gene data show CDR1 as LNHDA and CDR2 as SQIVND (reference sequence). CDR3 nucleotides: TGTGGATCGAAAGATCGACATATTTCACCCTACGAGCAGTACTTC. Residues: CGSKDRHISPYEQYF.

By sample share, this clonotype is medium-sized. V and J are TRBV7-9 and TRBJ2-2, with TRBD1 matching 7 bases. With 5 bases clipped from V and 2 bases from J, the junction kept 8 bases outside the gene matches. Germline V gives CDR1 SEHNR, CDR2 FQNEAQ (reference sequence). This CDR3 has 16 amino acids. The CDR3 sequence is CASSAYRGVNTGELFF. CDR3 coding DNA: TGTGCCAGCAGCGCTTACAGGGGCGTCAACACCGGGGAGCTGTTTTTT.